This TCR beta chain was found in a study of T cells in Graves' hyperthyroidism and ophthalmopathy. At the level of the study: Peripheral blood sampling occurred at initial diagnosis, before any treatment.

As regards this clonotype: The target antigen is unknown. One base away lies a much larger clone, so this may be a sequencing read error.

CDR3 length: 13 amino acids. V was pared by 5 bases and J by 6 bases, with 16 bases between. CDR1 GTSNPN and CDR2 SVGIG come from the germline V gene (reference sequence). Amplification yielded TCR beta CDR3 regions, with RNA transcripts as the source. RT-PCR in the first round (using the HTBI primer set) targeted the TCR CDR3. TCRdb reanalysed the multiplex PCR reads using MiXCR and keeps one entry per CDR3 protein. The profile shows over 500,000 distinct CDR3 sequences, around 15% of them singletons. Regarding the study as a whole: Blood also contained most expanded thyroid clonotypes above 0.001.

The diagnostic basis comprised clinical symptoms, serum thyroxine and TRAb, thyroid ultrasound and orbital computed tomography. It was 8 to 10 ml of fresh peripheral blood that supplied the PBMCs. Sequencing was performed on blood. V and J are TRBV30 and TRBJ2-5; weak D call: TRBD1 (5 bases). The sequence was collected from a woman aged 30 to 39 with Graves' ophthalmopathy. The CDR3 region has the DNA TGTGCCTGGGGTGGGGCCGTTTTTAAGACCCAGTACTTC. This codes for CAWGGAVFKTQYF.